The 12 T cell receptor beta chains in this list originate from one sample, sequenced in a study of cytomegalovirus exposure and HLA in healthy donors. PCR employed 60 Vbeta and 13 Jbeta primers. TCRdb keeps only in-frame clones here, not all; method: immunoSEQ multiplex PCR. The sample holds about 190,000 clones, more than 80% seen once. The sequencing input was PBMCs. The receptors come from a woman between 50 and 59 years old in good health and CMV-seropositive.

The V gene is TRBV10-2, the J gene TRBJ2-3; weak D call: TRBD2 (5 bases). The ends were cut back, 1 base at V and 3 bases at J, with 8 bases in the middle. CDR3 size: 14 residues. Looked up from germline, CDR1 is WSHSY and CDR2 is SAAADI. The CDR3 nucleotides are TGCGCCAGCAGTGAGTGGGAGAGTACAGATACGCAGTATTTT. It is translated as CASSEWESTDTQYF.

The chain couples TRBV25-1 to TRBJ1-1, with a possible D match to TRBD1 (6 bases). Germline CDR1 and CDR2: MGHDK and SYGVNS. The CDR3 contains 12 residues. Trimming left V 5 bases short and J 5 bases short, with 9 bases between. The CDR3 here is CASSPRGTEAFF. The CDR3 bases are TGTGCCAGCAGTCCGAGGGGGACTGAAGCTTTCTTT.

The gene calls are TRBV19 and TRBJ2-2; 8 bases line up with TRBD1. The germline CDR1 and CDR2 sequences are LNHDA and SQIVND (reference sequence). J gave up 1 base and V 6 bases, and 4 bases lay outside the gene matches. This CDR3 is built from 15 residues. The DNA of the CDR3 is TGTGCCAGTAGACCCGGGACAGGGAACACCGGGGAGCTGTTTTTT. This translates into CASRPGTGNTGELFF.

The rearrangement uses TRBV5-1 and TRBJ2-1; D is possibly TRBD1 (5 bases). V was trimmed by 0 bases and J by 8 bases, leaving 12 bases between them. The germline CDR1 and CDR2 sequences are SGHRS and YFSETQ. The CDR3 length is 14 residues. CDR3 DNA sequence: TGCGCCAGCAGCTTGGCGCAGGGTACGGATGAGCAGTTCTTC. This gives the protein CASSLAQGTDEQFF.

The rearrangement uses TRBV6-5 and TRBJ2-5; a weak D match, TRBD1 (5 bases). V shed 6 bases and J shed 2 bases, with 16 bases lying between them. This CDR3 has 15 amino acids. Germline CDR1 MNHEY, CDR2 SVGAGI. CDR3 protein: CASRGKKGAQETQYF. The CDR3 DNA reads TGTGCCAGCAGGGGAAAGAAAGGGGCGCAAGAGACCCAGTACTTC.

This clone has only a few counts. J is TRBJ2-3 and V is TRBV7-9, with D unclear. Germline assignment: CDR1 SEHNR and CDR2 FQNEAQ (reference sequence). The CDR3 consists of 12 residues. V gave up 1 base and J gave up 7 bases, with 6 bases separating them. The CDR3 nucleotides read TGTGCCAGCAGCTTAGAATCATATACGCAGTATTTT. It codes for CASSLESYTQYF.

The chain is built from TRBV9 and TRBJ2-2, with D perhaps TRBD2 (7 bases). Germline CDR1 reads SGDLS; CDR2 reads YYNGEE. The CDR3 runs to 15 residues. The V and J ends lost 2 bases and 1 base respectively, with 9 bases between them. The CDR3 nucleotides read TGTGCCAGCAGCGTGGGGGGGCAGAACACCGGGGAGCTGTTTTTT. Its protein is CASSVGGQNTGELFF.

The chain has TRBV6-5 and TRBJ1-6; no clear D. From germline, CDR1 is MNHEY and CDR2 SVGAGI. The V end was cut by 1 base, the J end by 6 bases, with 10 bases between. This CDR3 is 15 amino acids long. CDR3 sequence reads: CASSYFGVGNSPLHF. The CDR3 DNA sequence: TGTGCCAGCAGTTACTTCGGGGTCGGTAATTCACCCCTCCACTTT.

The chain is built from TRBV28 and TRBJ2-2, with D perhaps matching TRBD2 (6 bases). Trimming pared 4 bases from V and 6 bases from J, leaving 21 bases between. This CDR3 has 17 residues. Germline loops: CDR1 MDHEN, CDR2 SYDVKM. The CDR3 protein is CASSSRGGRKGPGELFF. The CDR3 DNA is TGTGCCAGCAGTTCGCGGGGTGGTAGAAAGGGACCCGGGGAGCTGTTTTTT.

V usage is TRBV6-6 and J usage is TRBJ1-2; 10 nucleotides match TRBD1. V shed 8 bases and J 3 bases; nucleotides not matched to a gene: 6. Germline CDR1 MNHNY, CDR2 SVGAGI (reference sequence). The CDR3 contains 14 residues. The CDR3 is CASLRQGAYYGYTF. CDR3 DNA: TGTGCCAGCCTCCGACAGGGGGCATACTATGGCTACACCTTC.

The V call is TRBV7-2, the J call TRBJ2-7, with D perhaps matching TRBD1 (6 bases). Trimming pared 1 base from V and 2 bases from J, leaving 12 bases between. This CDR3 region has 15 residues. The V gene's germline CDR1 is SGHTA and CDR2 FQGNSA. Written as DNA, the CDR3 is TGTGCCAGCAGCTTAGGTGGACAGCTCACCTACGAGCAGTACTTC. Amino acids: CASSLGGQLTYEQYF.

This rearrangement joins TRBV9 to TRBJ2-4; TRBD1 agrees at 7 bases. V trimming: 0 bases; J trimming: 6 bases; junction bases outside the gene matches: 0. The CDR3 is made up of 13 amino acids. Germline values: CDR1 SGDLS, CDR2 YYNGEE. The CDR3 nucleotides read TGTGCCAGCAGCGTAGGACAGGGAAACATTCAGTACTTC. Translation: CASSVGQGNIQYF.